This passage covers 9 T cell receptor beta chains from one sample sequenced in a study of blood T cell repertoires in COVID-19. Sequencing used immunoSEQ multiplex PCR; TCRdb keeps in-frame clones, though not all of them. This repertoire shows about 270,000 clones, more than 70% found once; its top ten account for around 6%. Sequencing used peripheral blood. These receptors originate from a man at least 80 years old with acute or convalescent COVID-19.

The chain joins TRBV7-9 to TRBJ1-1, with TRBD1 identical over 7 bases. Trimming at V came to 6 bases and at J to 0 bases, leaving 7 bases not matched to a gene. Germline V gene data show CDR1 as SEHNR and CDR2 as FQNEAQ (reference sequence). The CDR3 has 15 residues. CDR3 coding DNA: TGTGCCAGCAGGTCAGGGGGGCCCATGAACACTGAAGCTTTCTTT. Translation: CASRSGGPMNTEAFF.

The V and J genes are TRBV2 and TRBJ2-7; 9 bases align to TRBD1. CDR3 length: 15 residues. CDR1 and CDR2 (germline): SNHLY, FYNNEI. V shed 4 bases and J 2 bases; nucleotides not matched to a gene: 6. CDR3 sequence: CASSGGTGRTYEQYF. The DNA of the CDR3 is TGTGCCAGCAGTGGAGGGACAGGGCGGACCTACGAGCAGTACTTC.

This clone was counted a single time. The chain couples TRBV20-1 to TRBJ2-1; D gene unclear. This CDR3 has 11 residues. V lost 1 base and J 8 bases, leaving 6 bases between the germline ends. The germline gives CDR1 DFQATT, CDR2 SNEGSKA (reference sequence). The CDR3, as DNA: TGCAGTGCTAGAGTGGGCTATGAGCAGTTCTTC. Translating gives CSARVGYEQFF.

The genes are TRBV11-2 and TRBJ2-5; 10 nucleotides line up with TRBD1. J was trimmed by 5 bases and V by 6 bases; bases with no gene match: 3. Germline assignment: CDR1 SGHAT and CDR2 FQNNGV. The CDR3 is 13 residues long. For the CDR3, the DNA is TGTGCCAGCAGGGGGACAGGGGATGAGACCCAGTACTTC. Translating gives CASRGTGDETQYF.

In its sample, this clone was seen a few times. CDR3 loop: CASSQYTGRVTEAFF. The CDR3, as DNA: TGTGCCAGCAGCCAATATACAGGGAGAGTCACTGAAGCTTTCTTT. V usage is TRBV11-2 and J usage is TRBJ1-1; D is perhaps TRBD1 (6 bases). Trimming took off 5 bases at V and 4 bases at J, with 17 bases between the two ends. CDR3 length: 15 amino acids. CDR1 and CDR2 (germline): SGHAT, FQNNGV.

The chain is built from TRBV28 and TRBJ1-2; TRBD1 might be the D (6 bases). CDR3 length: 14 amino acids. V shed 4 bases and J shed 2 bases, with 11 bases lying between them. Germline CDR1 reads MDHEN; CDR2 reads SYDVKM. The CDR3 DNA is TGTGCCAGCAGTTCCCTAGGACAGAACTATGGCTACACCTTC. Protein product: CASSSLGQNYGYTF.

The V and J genes are TRBV19 and TRBJ2-2; 9 nucleotides match TRBD1. With V trimmed by 5 bases and J by 6 bases, 7 bases remained unmatched. The CDR3 is made up of 15 amino acids. Germline V gives CDR1 LNHDA, CDR2 SQIVND (reference sequence). CDR3 DNA sequence: TGTGCCAGTAGTTTGGGACAGGGCCGGGCCGGGGAGCTGTTTTTT. Its protein product is CASSLGQGRAGELFF.

This sequence joins TRBV28 and TRBJ2-7; TRBD1 is a possible D gene (5 bases). V was shortened by 2 bases and J by 0 bases, with 11 bases between the two germline ends. The CDR3 covers 15 residues. In germline, CDR1 is MDHEN, CDR2 SYDVKM. Written as DNA, the CDR3 is TGTGCCAGCAGTTTAGCAGGGCCTCTCTCCTACGAGCAGTACTTC. It is translated as CASSLAGPLSYEQYF.

The chain carries TRBV28 and TRBJ2-7; D is possibly TRBD2 (6 bases). The V end was cut by 3 bases, the J end by 3 bases, with 12 bases between. Germline V CDR1 and CDR2: MDHEN, SYDVKM. CDR3 length: 14 amino acids. CDR3 bases: TGTGCCAGCAGTTTCGGGACTCAACTCTACGAGCAGTACTTC. This codes for CASSFGTQLYEQYF. Full variable domain (rest looked up from reference TRBV28 and TRBJ2-7): DVKVTQSSRYLVKRTGEKVFLECVQDMDHENMFWYRQDPGLGLRLIYFSYDVKMKEKGDIPEGYSVSREKKERFSLILESASTNQTSMYLCASSFGTQLYEQYFGPGTRLTVT.